This T cell receptor (beta chain) was identified during a study of blood T cell repertoires in COVID-19 (TCRdb year 2020). General notes on the study: The collaborator samples originated in the United States, Italy and Spain and spanned the acute and convalescent phases of COVID-19. A freely available public database, intended as a resource for researchers studying the immune response to SARS-CoV-2, is where the repertoires were released. Sample metadata almost always included a de-identified subject ID, COVID-19 status, age in years and sex. The prospective study material was composed of cDNA or gDNA derived from T cells, B-cell-depleted T cells, or PBMCs. Deeply sampled blood TCRbeta repertoires from subjects exposed to, actively infected with, or recovered from COVID-19 were included in the dataset. Where available, HLA class I and class II types were taken from metadata supplied by the sample provider and were not determined by assay-based typing. Samples were obtained from the ongoing ImmuneRACE study (first 160 participants) and from over a thousand subjects provided by 6 global collaborators. Summary of the overall study and its limitations: The quantity of clinical and demographic metadata differed by source and by participant and was supplied without curation.

For CDR1 and CDR2, the germline V gene (reference sequence) lists SGHNT and YYREEE. The junction shows trimming of 4 bases on V and 4 bases on J, and the gene matches do not reach 4 bases of it. Taken from cysteine to phenylalanine, the CDR3 has 14 residues. Only the CDR3 region is kept as DNA, spanning 42 bases read in frame from base 1. Each collaborating institution followed its own protocols to collect whole blood in K2EDTA tubes. For TCRbeta analysis, collaborator samples were shipped as frozen whole blood, as isolated PBMCs, or as DNA extracted from either sample type. TCRbeta CDR3 regions were amplified from genomic DNA using the immunoSEQ Assay, a bias-controlled multiplex PCR. The published analysis was carried out like this. The number of nucleated cells in each sample was estimated from the amplification of reference gene primers within the assay. To quantify the absolute abundance of each unique TCRbeta CDR3 rearrangement, sequence reads were collapsed and filtered. For each sample, productive Simpson clonality was calculated by taking the square root of Simpson's diversity index across productive rearrangements. The table was pulled from immuneACCESS by TCRdb, which kept in-frame rearrangements only. Such tables lose some clones; where checked, under half of the loss comes from unresolved V genes, and the rest has no known cause. The D gene and trimming were derived from the DNA, and the V and J assignments and clone size from that table. This sample is represented by about 73,000 clones; roughly 76% of them were singletons. Roughly 20% of the sample comes from the top ten.

As regards this clone: This receptor's antigen is unknown. Per-base quality was not reported, and no clone a single base away is much larger than it.

Here the chain combines TRBV5-4 and TRBJ1-2, and 10 junction bases match TRBD1. The specimen sequenced was peripheral blood. This sequence was found in a woman in her 70s with acute or convalescent COVID-19. CDR3 loop: CASSTGTGVYGYTF. The DNA sequence follows: TGTGCCAGCAGCACCGGGACAGGGGTCTATGGCTACACCTTC.